Sequencing of this TCR beta chain was carried out in a study of T cell repertoires in cytomegalovirus infection. Whole-study results and caveats: The response measured ex vivo was dominated by TCR beta clonotypes (HLA-C-restricted and CMV-specific).

MiXCR, run by TCRdb on the reads, gives a single entry per CDR3 protein. The table records hundreds of thousands of distinct CDR3 sequences, roughly 33% of them present only once. Germline CDR1 and CDR2: SEHNR and FQNEAQ (reference sequence). The CDR3 sequence is 15 residues long. V lost 5 bases, J lost 7 bases, and 7 bases stayed unmatched. Details on this clonotype: Its target is unknown.

The source material was cultured PBMCs, sampled from culture after CMV antigen stimulation. V usage is TRBV7-9 and J usage is TRBJ1-6, with 8 positions matching TRBD1. The clonotype originates from a human donor in good health (CMV status not recorded). Some clones in this sample may be carry-over from other donors' samples. The CDR3 protein is CASSLRDRPNSPLHF. CDR3 nucleotides: TGTGCCAGCAGCCTCCGGGACAGGCCCAATTCACCCCTCCACTTT.